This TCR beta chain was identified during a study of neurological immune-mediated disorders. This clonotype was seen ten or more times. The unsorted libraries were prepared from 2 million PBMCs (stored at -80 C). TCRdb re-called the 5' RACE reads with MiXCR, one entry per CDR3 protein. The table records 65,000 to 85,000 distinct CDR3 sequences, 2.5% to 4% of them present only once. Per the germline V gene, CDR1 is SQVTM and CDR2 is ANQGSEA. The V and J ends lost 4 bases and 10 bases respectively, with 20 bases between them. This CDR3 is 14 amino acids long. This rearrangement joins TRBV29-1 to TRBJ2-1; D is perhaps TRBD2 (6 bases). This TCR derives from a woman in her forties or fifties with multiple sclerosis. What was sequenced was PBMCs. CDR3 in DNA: TGCAGCGTTGCGGGGCGGGGCCGCCTTTCGGAGCAGTTCTTC. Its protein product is CSVAGRGRLSEQFF.